This T cell receptor beta chain was profiled in a study of blood T cell repertoires in COVID-19. Across the whole study: Sites in the United States, Italy and Spain provided acute and convalescent COVID-19 samples. Sample material is recorded as cDNA or gDNA derived from T cells, B-cell-depleted T cells, or PBMCs.

This clone was seen at least ten times. In the source study's methods: Amplified reference gene primers provided the basis for estimating nucleated cell counts. Some clones are missing from TCRdb's copy, which holds only in-frame ones; the method was immunoSEQ multiplex PCR. The V and J calls and clone size were taken over from that table, and D and trimming were inferred from the DNA. Of around 150,000 clones in the sample, approximately 78% are singletons; the top ten hold roughly a tenth. This CDR3 has 13 residues. Germline assignment: CDR1 SNHLY and CDR2 FYNNEI. V dropped 4 bases and J dropped 5; count of bases not matched to a gene: 5.

This receptor was obtained from a human donor in a cohort sampled during active COVID-19. Sequencing was done on a sample of peripheral blood. The V call is TRBV2, the J call TRBJ2-7; 7 bases align to TRBD2. Written as DNA, the CDR3 is TGTGCCAGCAGTGGGGAGGGTCAGAACGAGCAGTACTTC. Translation gives CASSGEGQNEQYF.